A selection of T cell receptor beta chains follows, all from one sample in a study of regulatory T cells in long-lasting Graves disease. TCRdb reanalysed the multiplex PCR reads using MiXCR and keeps one entry per CDR3 protein. The table shows 400,000 to 500,000 distinct CDR3 sequences, with about 22% occurring only once. Sequenced material: peripheral blood mononuclear cells (PBMCs), taken when the disease was refractory, from a patient treated with antithyroid drugs. These receptors were taken from a female donor with Graves disease. CDR3s include the opening cysteine and the closing phenylalanine or tryptophan. D genes are given only for firm matches. Expanded clones are given a class, and other clones once, few, many or no size at all.

len	abundance	d_gene	v_gene	j_gene	CDR3aa	CDR3nt
12	few	.	TRBV2	TRBJ2-3	CASSDGGDTQYF	TGTGCCAGCAGTGACGGGGGAGATACGCAGTATTTT
11	.	.	TRBV7-9	TRBJ2-3	CASSPLGAQYF	TGTGCCAGCAGCCCCCTCGGCGCGCAGTATTTT
12	few	.	TRBV19	TRBJ2-7	CASSIPMGEQYF	TGTGCCAGTAGTATCCCAATGGGGGAGCAGTACTTC
11	few	TRBD2	TRBV20-1	TRBJ2-4	CSATSGDIQYF	TGCAGTGCTACCAGCGGGGACATTCAGTACTTC
15	few	.	TRBV20-1	TRBJ2-7	CSPSFIGGTSYEQYF	TGCAGTCCATCATTTATTGGGGGGACCTCCTACGAGCAGTACTTC
14	.	.	TRBV4-3	TRBJ1-2	CASSPEGDNYGYTF	TGCGCCAGCAGCCCAGAGGGTGATAACTATGGCTACACCTTC
15	.	.	TRBV9	TRBJ2-2	CASSVGIANTGELFF	TGTGCCAGCAGCGTAGGAATAGCGAACACCGGGGAGCTGTTTTTT
13	many	.	TRBV20-1	TRBJ2-4	CSASRRVGDIQYF	TGCAGTGCTAGTCGGAGGGTCGGGGACATTCAGTACTTC
16	.	.	TRBV20-1	TRBJ1-5	CSARAVEGLSNQPQHF	TGCAGTGCTAGAGCGGTGGAGGGACTGAGCAATCAGCCCCAGCATTTT
18	.	.	TRBV6-5	TRBJ2-1	CASSYSSGNLNRYNEQFF	TGTGCCAGCAGTTACTCCTCCGGGAACCTCAATAGGTACAATGAGCAGTTCTTC
16	many	.	TRBV28	TRBJ1-4	CASSSAASDRDEKLFF	TGTGCCAGCAGTTCCGCCGCGAGCGATCGGGATGAAAAACTGTTTTTT
11	.	.	TRBV7-9	TRBJ2-3	CASSSLPLKNF	TGTGCCAGCAGCTCCTTACCCCTAAAAAATTTT
13	.	.	TRBV20-1	TRBJ1-2	CSARATRGYGYTF	TGCAGTGCTAGGGCAACACGGGGCTATGGCTACACCTTC